One and the same sample provided the 23 T cell receptor beta chains below, sequenced in a study of early T cells in non-severe SARS-CoV-2 infection. TCRdb ran MiXCR on the 5' RACE reads and lists one entry per CDR3 protein. In the table there are 45,000 to 60,000 distinct CDR3 sequences, more than 7% of which are singletons. What was sequenced was whole blood. The receptors originated from an adult who was a healthcare worker with PCR-confirmed SARS-CoV-2 infection or an uninfected control (not recorded which).

This clonotype was recorded at least ten times. This chain links TRBV20-1 with TRBJ2-3, with 10 bases that match TRBD2. This CDR3 region has 15 residues. The V gene's germline CDR1 is DFQATT and CDR2 SNEGSKA (reference sequence). The ends lost 1 base at V and 3 bases at J; junction bases unmatched: 4. CDR3 loop: CSARVSTSGTDTQYF. The CDR3, as DNA: TGCAGTGCTAGAGTCTCGACTAGCGGGACAGATACGCAGTATTTT.

A few counts support this clonotype. The rearrangement joins TRBV5-1 to TRBJ2-1; tentative D call: TRBD2 (6 bases). The CDR3 is 16 residues long. The germline gives CDR1 SGHRS, CDR2 YFSETQ. Trimming pared 4 bases from V and 7 bases from J, leaving 21 bases between. CDR3 amino acids: CASSALGLPAGNEQFF. In DNA, the CDR3 is TGCGCCAGCAGCGCCTTGGGACTTCCCGCAGGGAATGAGCAGTTCTTC.

This clonotype was picked up many times. This chain uses TRBV7-7 with TRBJ2-5; tentatively, D is TRBD2 (5 bases). Germline values: CDR1 SSHAT, CDR2 FNYEAQ (reference sequence). CDR3 length: 13 residues. With 4 bases removed from V and 4 bases from J, the gap between germline ends came to 10 bases. The CDR3 here is CASSSDAGETQYF. The CDR3 DNA follows: TGTGCCAGCAGCTCGGATGCGGGAGAGACCCAGTACTTC.

In its sample, this clonotype was seen a few times. The V gene is TRBV12-3 or TRBV12-4, the J gene TRBJ1-2, with a weak D call TRBD1 (5 bases). The CDR3 sequence is 17 residues long. The V end lost 0 bases, the J end lost 4 bases, and 18 bases lay between the germline ends. CDR3 residues: CASSLAPGGDYTYGYTF. CDR3 nucleotides: TGTGCCAGCAGTTTAGCGCCTGGGGGGGATTATACCTATGGCTACACCTTC.

By sample fraction, this clonotype is medium-sized. V gene TRBV18 combines with J gene TRBJ2-7; D possibly corresponds to TRBD1 (6 bases). Trimming took off 2 bases at V and 4 bases at J, with 9 bases between the two ends. This CDR3 contains 13 residues. The germline gives CDR1 KGHSH, CDR2 LQKENI. CDR3 DNA sequence: TGTGCCAGCTCACCAGACAGGCAATACGAGCAGTACTTC. Its protein is CASSPDRQYEQYF.

The table lists this clonotype with many counts. This sequence joins TRBV2 and TRBJ2-5, with 7 bases aligning to TRBD1. CDR3 length: 13 residues. The V and J ends lost 6 bases and 2 bases, in that order; junction bases with no gene match: 3. Germline V gene data show CDR1 as SNHLY and CDR2 as FYNNEI. The CDR3 DNA reads TGTGCCAGCAGCCGGGGACAGCAAGAGACCCAGTACTTC. It codes for CASSRGQQETQYF.

There are many counts of this clonotype. The rearrangement links TRBV7-3 to TRBJ2-2, with D perhaps assigned TRBD1 or TRBD2 (5 bases each). Trimming cost V 2 bases and J 5 bases, with 12 bases left between them. This CDR3 region has 15 residues. In germline, CDR1 is SGHTA, CDR2 FQGTGA. CDR3 in DNA: TGTGCCAGCAGCTTAGTGGGGACCCGGACCGGGGAGCTGTTTTTT. The encoded protein is CASSLVGTRTGELFF.

This clonotype occurred a few times. The gene calls are TRBV7-9 and TRBJ2-7, with 9 bases lining up with TRBD1. Germline-derived CDR1 and CDR2 are SEHNR and FQNEAQ (reference sequence). The junction had 4 bases not matched to a gene; V was cut back by 0 bases and J by 1 base. This CDR3 has 16 amino acids. CDR3 protein: CASSLAKGQGSYEQYF. For the CDR3, the DNA is TGTGCCAGCAGCTTAGCGAAGGGACAGGGATCCTACGAGCAGTACTTC. Full variable domain (outside the CDR3, taken from reference TRBV7-9 and TRBJ2-7): DTGVSQNPRHKITKRGQNVTFRCDPISEHNRLYWYRQTLGQGPEFLTYFQNEAQLEKSRLLSDRFSAERPKGSFSTLEIQRTEQGDSAMYLCASSLAKGQGSYEQYFGPGTRLTVT.

The table lists this clonotype with many counts. The rearrangement links TRBV7-9 to TRBJ1-1; 9 nucleotides line up with TRBD1. Germline CDR1 is SEHNR and CDR2 is FQNEAQ (reference sequence). The CDR3 extends over 16 amino acids. V shed 7 bases, J shed 1 base, and the junction held 10 bases outside the gene matches. The CDR3 DNA is TGTGCCAGCACCCCTTGGATGGGACAGGGGAACACTGAAGCTTTCTTT. It translates to CASTPWMGQGNTEAFF.

The chain employs TRBV2 and TRBJ1-3; 7 nucleotides line up with TRBD1. The CDR3 spans 15 residues. The germline CDR1 and CDR2 sequences are SNHLY and FYNNEI. The V gene end was trimmed by 4 bases and the J gene end by 2 bases; junction bases not matched to a gene: 5. The CDR3 loop reads CASSGTGGTGNTIYF. The CDR3 DNA reads TGTGCCAGCAGTGGGACAGGCGGTACTGGAAACACCATATATTTT.

Many counts were recorded for this clonotype. CDR3 protein: CASSPTAGPALSYGYTF. The CDR3 DNA sequence: TGTGCCAGCTCACCGACGGCGGGACCCGCCTTAAGCTATGGCTACACCTTC. J is TRBJ1-2 and V is TRBV18; TRBD1 might be the D (5 bases). This CDR3 comprises 17 residues. V was cut by 3 bases and J by 4 bases, with 21 bases left in between. The germline V gene has CDR1 KGHSH and CDR2 LQKENI.

This clonotype was counted between two and nine times. The chain combines TRBV20-1 with TRBJ1-2; no firm D call. Trimming stripped 8 bases from V and 14 bases from J, with 21 bases between. The CDR3 sequence is 11 residues long. Germline values: CDR1 DFQATT, CDR2 SNEGSKA (reference sequence). The chain's CDR3 is CSSRSAPAYTF. The CDR3 DNA is TGCAGTAGCCGTTCGGCTCCCGCATATACCTTC.

There are a few counts of this clonotype. The rearrangement uses TRBV21-1 and TRBJ2-3; TRBD1 is taken as the D call from the table, unchecked against the DNA. TRBV21-1 is a listed pseudogene. CDR3 length: 18 amino acids. This CDR3 is CASSSPPGTGGFTDTQYF. DNA for the CDR3: TGTGCCAGCAGTTCTCCTCCCGGGACAGGGGGATTCACAGATACGCAGTATTTT.

This clonotype was observed a handful of times. The V call is TRBV7-3, the J call TRBJ1-2; a weak D match, TRBD1 (5 bases). CDR1 is SGHTA and CDR2 is FQGTGA in the germline V gene. CDR3 size: 12 residues. Between the trimmed V and J ends, which lost 3 bases and 7 bases, there was a span of 9 bases. The DNA of the CDR3 is TGTGCCAGCAGCTTGGGACCGAGTGGCTACACCTTC. This sequence encodes CASSLGPSGYTF. Based on the CDR3 plus reference TRBV7-3 and TRBJ1-2, the full variable domain is GAGVSQTPSNKVTEKGKYVELRCDPISGHTALYWYRQSLGQGPEFLIYFQGTGAADDSGLPNDRFFAVRPEGSVSTLKIQRTERGDSAVYLCASSLGPSGYTFGSGTRLTVV.

This clonotype has only a few counts. The chain links TRBV18 to TRBJ2-6, with TRBD1 matching over 8 bases. With 8 bases clipped from V and 3 bases from J, the junction kept 9 bases outside the gene matches. Germline loops: CDR1 KGHSH, CDR2 LQKENI. This CDR3 has 16 amino acids. The CDR3 protein is CASHGQGVGGANVLTF. DNA for the CDR3: TGTGCCAGCCACGGACAGGGAGTAGGTGGGGCCAACGTCCTGACTTTC.

At least ten counts were recorded for this clonotype. This chain connects TRBV5-4 to TRBJ2-4; TRBD2 might be the D (6 bases). This CDR3 contains 15 residues. Germline CDR1 and CDR2: SGHNT and YYREEE (reference sequence). Trimming removed 4 bases at V and 7 bases at J, with 18 bases between. CDR3 protein: CASSVAGTAWNIQYF. The DNA of the CDR3 is TGTGCCAGCAGCGTAGCCGGGACTGCCTGGAACATTCAGTACTTC.

This clonotype occurred a few times. The rearrangement uses TRBV12-3 or TRBV12-4 and TRBJ2-3, with TRBD1 identical over 9 bases. J gave up 6 bases and V 6 bases, and 7 bases lay outside the gene matches. This CDR3 region has 14 residues. CDR3 DNA sequence: TGTGCCAGCAGCCCCGGGACAGGGCCGGATACGCAGTATTTT. Translation gives CASSPGTGPDTQYF.

This clonotype was observed many times. CDR3 in amino acids: CSARALRGASGYTF. CDR3 DNA sequence: TGCAGTGCTAGAGCCCTCCGGGGGGCGAGCGGCTACACCTTC. The genes are TRBV20-1 and TRBJ1-2; the D gene is possibly TRBD1 (6 bases). Trimming stripped 1 base from V and 8 bases from J, with 17 bases between. Germline CDR1 is DFQATT and CDR2 is SNEGSKA (reference sequence). There are 14 residues in the CDR3.

The rearrangement uses TRBV11-2 and TRBJ2-3; D might be TRBD2 (6 bases). This CDR3 is 13 amino acids long. Germline CDR1 reads SGHAT; CDR2 reads FQNNGV. The V and J ends lost 5 bases and 5 bases respectively, with 11 bases between them. CDR3 region: CASSPGTGDTQYF. The CDR3 nucleotides are TGTGCCAGCAGCCCGGGGACTGGAGATACGCAGTATTTT.

This clonotype was counted at least ten times. Germline is not matched at one junction end, which may reflect a read error. J is TRBJ1-6 and V is TRBV20-1; D unresolved. This CDR3 region has 13 residues. Germline CDR1 and CDR2: DFQATT and SNEGSKA (reference sequence). For the CDR3, the DNA is TGCAGTGCCAGAGATGAGTTTAATTCACCCCTCCACTTT. Translated: CSARDEFNSPLHF.

The sample holds a few counts of this clonotype. V and J are TRBV20-1 and TRBJ1-4, with a tentative D call TRBD1 (6 bases). The CDR3 is made up of 16 amino acids. The germline V and J ends were trimmed by 6 bases and 0 bases, with 17 bases remaining between them. The germline CDR1 and CDR2 sequences are DFQATT and SNEGSKA (reference sequence). The chain's CDR3 is CSAWRRDNATNEKLFF. DNA for the CDR3: TGCAGTGCATGGAGGCGGGACAATGCAACTAATGAAAAACTGTTTTTT.

This clonotype appeared many times. The chain uses TRBV5-1 and TRBJ1-1; perhaps TRBD1 as D (5 bases). This CDR3 has 15 amino acids. V was pared by 5 bases and J by 6 bases, with 20 bases between. Per the germline V gene, CDR1 is SGHRS and CDR2 is YFSETQ. The CDR3 region is CASSLNQERGAEAFF. CDR3 nucleotides: TGCGCCAGCAGTCTGAATCAGGAGAGAGGGGCTGAAGCTTTCTTT.

This clonotype was seen repeatedly, ten times or more. This chain links TRBV5-4 with TRBJ2-3, with a weak D call TRBD2 (6 bases). The V gene lost 2 bases and the J gene lost 1 base, with 11 bases spanning the gap. The CDR3 runs to 15 residues. In germline, CDR1 is SGHNT, CDR2 YYREEE (reference sequence). The CDR3 DNA reads as TGTGCCAGCAGCTTCGGCGGGGATGGCACAGATACGCAGTATTTT. Protein product: CASSFGGDGTDTQYF.